Each of the 26 T cell receptor beta chains below was sequenced from the same sample in a study of blood T cells in healthy people across ages. Together with a sample-barcoded 5' primer, a J-beta primer mix was included in a second PCR lasting about 7 to 11 cycles. TCRdb analysed the 5' RACE reads with MiXCR anew, one entry per CDR3 protein. Here the sample spans just under 550,000 distinct CDR3 sequences, under 30% being singletons. This sample was shared with a second study, whose subject was T cells of mothers and their children.

Specimen: blood. Every receptor here comes from a boy younger than 18 in good health.

The chain is built from TRBV11-2 and TRBJ2-7; D may match TRBD1 or TRBD2 (6 bases each). This CDR3 contains 15 residues. Germline CDR1 reads SGHAT; CDR2 reads FQNNGV. V was clipped by 1 base and J by 2 bases, with 12 bases between them. CDR3 protein: CASSLGGAPPYEQYF. The CDR3 DNA reads as TGTGCCAGCAGCTTAGGGGGGGCGCCCCCCTACGAGCAGTACTTC.

The chain is built from TRBV5-1 and TRBJ2-3; D gene ambiguous. Per the germline V gene, CDR1 is SGHRS and CDR2 is YFSETQ. The CDR3 is 14 residues long. Trimming pared 6 bases from V and 3 bases from J, leaving 14 bases between. CDR3 coding DNA: TGCGCCAGCAAGGCAGGAGACGTTACAGATACGCAGTATTTT. The encoded protein is CASKAGDVTDTQYF.

J is TRBJ2-7 and V is TRBV20-1; TRBD1 matches at 9 bases. The J call may be mistaken, given a closer DNA end match to TRBJ2-1. The CDR3 has 16 residues. The germline V gene has CDR1 DFQATT and CDR2 SNEGSKA (reference sequence). In nucleotides, the CDR3 is TGCAGTGCTAGAGAGCGGGGACAGGGCTCCTACAATGAGCAGTTCTTC. This codes for CSARERGQGSYNEQFF.

The chain is built from TRBV28 and TRBJ2-2, with D possibly called TRBD1 or TRBD2 (6 bases each). Germline V CDR1 and CDR2: MDHEN, SYDVKM. The CDR3 length is 13 residues. Trimming pared 7 bases from V and 4 bases from J, leaving 10 bases between. CDR3 nucleotide sequence: TGTGCCAGCAAGGGGGGCGGCACCGGGGAGCTGTTTTTT. Translated: CASKGGGTGELFF.

The V gene is TRBV3-1, the J gene TRBJ2-7; D is perhaps TRBD1 (5 bases). The germline gives CDR1 LGHDT, CDR2 YNNKEL (reference sequence). The V gene lost 3 bases and the J gene lost 3 bases, with 12 bases spanning the gap. The CDR3 length is 14 residues. The CDR3 DNA reads as TGTGCCAGCAGCCACCTCGACAGATTCTACGAGCAGTACTTC. This gives the protein CASSHLDRFYEQYF.

The chain recombines TRBV9 with TRBJ2-5; 10 bases align to TRBD2. J gave up 3 bases and V 0 bases, and 2 bases lay outside the gene matches. CDR1 and CDR2 from the germline V gene are SGDLS and YYNGEE. The CDR3 has 15 residues. The CDR3 nucleotides read TGTGCCAGCAGCGTAGCCCTAGCGGGGGAAGAGACCCAGTACTTC. It is translated as CASSVALAGEETQYF.

The genes are TRBV16 and TRBJ1-5; tentative D call: TRBD1 (5 bases). Germline V CDR1 and CDR2: KGHSY, FQNENV. Trimming stripped 0 bases from V and 3 bases from J, with 9 bases between. The CDR3 contains 15 residues. CDR3 sequence: CASSQSRGINQPQHF. The DNA of the CDR3 is TGTGCCAGCAGCCAATCACGGGGGATCAATCAGCCCCAGCATTTT.

This clonotype was found a few times. The V and J genes are TRBV20-1 and TRBJ2-7; 10 bases are shared with TRBD1. This CDR3 has 17 residues. Trimming removed 3 bases from V and 4 bases from J; junction bases left unmatched: 15. Germline lookup yields CDR1 DFQATT and CDR2 SNEGSKA (reference sequence). CDR3 loop: CSARSDETGTGVYEQYF. The CDR3 DNA reads TGCAGTGCTAGGTCCGACGAAACCGGGACAGGGGTGTACGAGCAGTACTTC.

This clonotype was seen only a few times. The chain joins TRBV28 to TRBJ1-5; 7 bases align to TRBD1. From germline, CDR1 is MDHEN and CDR2 SYDVKM. There are 17 residues in the CDR3. The ends lost 7 bases at V and 1 base at J; junction bases unmatched: 13. CDR3 amino acids: CASIPGRGRWSNQPQHF. The CDR3 region has the DNA TGTGCCAGCATTCCGGGGAGGGGGCGCTGGAGCAATCAGCCCCAGCATTTT.

There are a few counts of this clonotype. One end of the junction is discordant with germline, which a read error may explain. J is TRBJ2-5 and V is TRBV25-1; D remains unclear. CDR1 is MGHDK and CDR2 is SYGVNS in the germline V gene. The CDR3 spans 12 residues. CDR3 in amino acids: CASSELFGSPDF. CDR3 DNA sequence: TGTGCCAGCAGTGAACTCTTTGGGTCCCCGGACTTC.

The chain combines TRBV7-6 with TRBJ2-7; D is possibly TRBD1 (6 bases). Germline CDR1 SGHVS, CDR2 FNYEAQ. The CDR3 spans 16 residues. Trimming took 1 base from V and 2 from J, leaving 15 bases between them. CDR3 protein: CASSLEPGQFPYEQYF. In nucleotides, the CDR3 is TGTGCCAGCAGCTTAGAGCCGGGACAATTCCCCTACGAGCAGTACTTC.

This clonotype was seen a few times. This chain joins TRBV20-1 and TRBJ2-5; the D is unclear. The CDR3 totals 14 residues. Per the germline V gene, CDR1 is DFQATT and CDR2 is SNEGSKA (reference sequence). V lost 1 base to trimming and J lost 2 bases, with 11 bases between them. The CDR3 DNA follows: TGCAGTGCTAGAGGGCTGGACCAGCAAGAGACCCAGTACTTC. Its translation: CSARGLDQQETQYF.

The genes are TRBV15 and TRBJ2-1; D possibly corresponds to TRBD1 (5 bases). The end of the DNA aligns better with TRBJ2-5, so the J call may be wrong. CDR1 is LNHNV, CDR2 YYDKDF, per germline (reference sequence). This CDR3 comprises 14 residues. CDR3 protein: CATSRDRGWETQYF. CDR3 sequence (DNA): TGTGCCACCAGCAGAGATAGGGGTTGGGAGACCCAGTACTTC.

This clonotype was observed a few times. The chain has TRBV28 and TRBJ2-5; 12 nucleotides line up with TRBD1. Trimming took 7 bases from V and 11 from J; bases not matched to a gene: 11. Germline V lookup: CDR1 MDHEN, CDR2 SYDVKM. This CDR3 has 14 residues. CDR3: CASTSPGTGGKQYF. The CDR3 DNA follows: TGTGCCAGCACCAGTCCCGGGACAGGGGGCAAGCAGTACTTC.

A few counts support this clonotype. The chain carries TRBV5-1 and TRBJ2-3, with 14 bases lining up with TRBD2. Germline V gene sequence: CDR1 SGHRS, CDR2 YFSETQ. This CDR3 has 17 residues. V shed 0 bases and J 6 bases; nucleotides not matched to a gene: 6. DNA of the CDR3: TGCGCCAGCAGCTTGGCCGGGACTAGCGGGGGACTGGATACGCAGTATTTT. This translates into CASSLAGTSGGLDTQYF.

This clonotype has a handful of counts. The chain recombines TRBV7-6 with TRBJ2-1; 7 bases align to TRBD1. Losses at the gene ends were 1 base for V and 8 bases for J; bases not matched to a gene: 5. The CDR3 runs 14 residues. Germline lookup yields CDR1 SGHVS and CDR2 FNYEAQ. CDR3 residues: CASSLGTGAYEQFF. The DNA of the CDR3 is TGTGCCAGCAGCTTAGGGACAGGAGCCTATGAGCAGTTCTTC.

The chain uses TRBV2 and TRBJ2-7; 9 bases map to TRBD1. The V gene's germline CDR1 is SNHLY and CDR2 FYNNEI. This CDR3 comprises 16 residues. V gave up 0 bases and J gave up 2 bases; unmatched junction bases: 5. The CDR3 reads CASSEAQGQGTYEQYF. CDR3 sequence (DNA): TGTGCCAGCAGTGAAGCGCAGGGACAGGGAACCTACGAGCAGTACTTC. Based on the CDR3 plus reference TRBV2 and TRBJ2-7, the full variable domain is EPEVTQTPSHQVTQMGQEVILRCVPISNHLYFYWYRQILGQKVEFLVSFYNNEISEKSEIFDDQFSVERPDGSNFTLKIRSTKLEDSAMYFCASSEAQGQGTYEQYFGPGTRLTVT.

This clonotype appeared a few times. The V gene is TRBV20-1, the J gene TRBJ2-5, with 9 bases identical to TRBD2. The end of the DNA fits TRBJ2-7 better, so the J call may be wrong. Germline V gene sequence: CDR1 DFQATT, CDR2 SNEGSKA (reference sequence). The CDR3 has 15 residues. The CDR3 spells CSARPGLAFGYEQYF. The CDR3 region has the DNA TGCAGTGCTAGACCGGGACTAGCTTTCGGTTACGAGCAGTACTTC.

This clonotype was detected a few times. V is TRBV29-1 and J is TRBJ2-5, with a tentative D call TRBD2 (5 bases). Trimming removed 0 bases from V and 1 base from J, with 12 bases in between. Per the germline V gene, CDR1 is SQVTM and CDR2 is ANQGSEA. This CDR3 spans 15 amino acids. The CDR3: CSVEDREFIQETQYF. CDR3 DNA sequence: TGCAGCGTTGAAGATAGGGAGTTTATCCAAGAGACCCAGTACTTC.

This clonotype was seen more than once but under ten times. The chain carries TRBV5-5 and TRBJ1-6; D remains ambiguous. Germline lookup yields CDR1 SGHKS and CDR2 YYEKEE (reference sequence). The CDR3 spans 12 residues. V gave up 2 bases and J gave up 13 bases, with 10 bases separating them. The CDR3 coding sequence is TGTGCCAGCAGCTTACCGCCCGCGCCCCTCCACTTT. Encoded protein: CASSLPPAPLHF. The complete variable domain, with remaining parts taken from reference TRBV5-5 and TRBJ1-6, reads DAGVTQSPTHLIKTRGQQVTLRCSPISGHKSVSWYQQVLGQGPQFIFQYYEKEERGRGNFPDRFSARQFPNYSSELNVNALLLGDSALYLCASSLPPAPLHFGNGTRLTVT.

The J gene is TRBJ2-1, the V gene TRBV7-9; D perhaps matches TRBD2 (7 bases). From germline, CDR1 is SEHNR and CDR2 FQNEAQ (reference sequence). The CDR3 covers 17 residues. Trimming took off 5 bases at V and 0 bases at J, with 17 bases between the two ends. Here the CDR3 reads CASSPGAGAPSYNEQFF. CDR3 bases: TGTGCCAGCAGCCCTGGGGCGGGGGCCCCCTCCTACAATGAGCAGTTCTTC.

The gene calls are TRBV12-3 or TRBV12-4 and TRBJ2-3, with TRBD2 matching 13 bases. CDR3 size: 18 residues. V lost 1 base, J lost 4 bases, and 8 bases stayed unmatched. CDR3 DNA: TGTGCCAGCAGTTTAGGACTAGCGGGAGGACCTAGCGCAGATACGCAGTATTTT. This sequence encodes CASSLGLAGGPSADTQYF.

This clonotype was seen more than once but under ten times. The chain carries TRBV18 and TRBJ2-3, with 8 bases lining up with TRBD1. Germline V gene lookup returns CDR1 KGHSH and CDR2 LQKENI. The J segment lost 4 bases and the V segment lost 1 base, leaving 7 bases of the junction unmatched. This CDR3 has 16 amino acids. In nucleotides, the CDR3 is TGTGCCAGCTCACCACAGGGAGACAGGGGATCAGATACGCAGTATTTT. This translates into CASSPQGDRGSDTQYF. The whole variable domain, remainder taken from reference TRBV18 and TRBJ2-3, is NAGVMQNPRHLVRRRGQEARLRCSPMKGHSHVYWYRQLPEEGLKFMVYLQKENIIDESGMPKERFSAEFPKEGPSILRIQQVVRGDSAAYFCASSPQGDRGSDTQYFGPGTRLTVL.

This CDR3 reads CSAGGQWEHEQYF. The CDR3 DNA follows: TGCAGTGCTGGGGGACAGTGGGAGCACGAGCAGTACTTC. The chain couples TRBV20-1 to TRBJ2-7; 7 nucleotides line up with TRBD1. Looked up from germline, CDR1 is DFQATT and CDR2 is SNEGSKA (reference sequence). The junction had 9 bases not matched to a gene; V was cut back by 5 bases and J by 5 bases. The CDR3 is 13 amino acids.

The sample holds a few counts of this clonotype. The chain has TRBV5-1 and TRBJ2-2; no clear D gene. Trimming took off 7 bases at V and 4 bases at J, with 11 bases between the two ends. The germline V gene encodes CDR1 SGHRS and CDR2 YFSETQ. The CDR3 is 13 amino acids. This chain's CDR3 is CASVTESTGELFF. The CDR3 nucleotides are TGCGCCAGCGTAACAGAATCCACCGGGGAGCTGTTTTTT. Using reference TRBV5-1 and TRBJ2-2 for the parts outside the CDR3, the full variable domain is KAGVTQTPRYLIKTRGQQVTLSCSPISGHRSVSWYQQTPGQGLQFLFEYFSETQRNKGNFPGRFSGRQFSNSRSEMNVSTLELGDSALYLCASVTESTGELFFGEGSRLTVL.

The chain uses TRBV28 and TRBJ1-2; 7 nucleotides agree with TRBD1. The V and J ends lost 4 bases and 2 bases, in that order; junction bases with no gene match: 4. Germline CDR1 MDHEN, CDR2 SYDVKM. This CDR3 comprises 14 residues. In nucleotides, the CDR3 is TGTGCCAGCAGTTCCCTGGACAGGAACTATGGCTACACCTTC. It specifies CASSSLDRNYGYTF.